A single sample gave rise to the 12 T cell receptor beta chains below, sequenced in a study of T cell responses to AZD1222 COVID-19 vaccine. Method: immunoSEQ multiplex PCR; TCRdb's copy keeps in-frame clones and lacks some. The sample has 100,000 or so clones; 88% are singletons. The material was peripheral blood, obtained on day 0 of AZD1222 vaccination. Receptors originate from an adult in good health.

This chain links TRBV4-3 with TRBJ2-3; D possibly corresponds to TRBD2 (7 bases). CDR1 and CDR2 (germline): LGHNA, YSLEER. CDR3 length equals 17 residues. Between the trimmed V and J ends, which lost 4 bases and 5 bases, there was a span of 22 bases. Here the CDR3 DNA reads TGCGCCAGCAGCCTAGGTTATGGGGGCGGGGGAGGAGATACGCAGTATTTT. It codes for CASSLGYGGGGGDTQYF.

The chain employs TRBV11-2 and TRBJ2-5; 7 bases are shared with TRBD1. Losses at the gene ends were 5 bases for V and 3 bases for J; bases not matched to a gene: 6. Germline values: CDR1 SGHAT, CDR2 FQNNGV. This CDR3 region has 14 residues. Here the CDR3 DNA reads TGTGCCAGCAGCCGTCGGGACAGCAAAGAGACCCAGTACTTC. Translated: CASSRRDSKETQYF.

The V call is TRBV7-9, the J call TRBJ1-1; 8 bases are a match to TRBD1. The germline gives CDR1 SEHNR, CDR2 FQNEAQ (reference sequence). The CDR3 is 14 residues long. Trimming removed 8 bases from V and 4 bases from J; junction bases left unmatched: 9. In DNA, the CDR3 is TGTGCCAGCTTCCGGACAGGGATAGGCACTGAAGCTTTCTTT. This gives the protein CASFRTGIGTEAFF.

This sequence joins TRBV18 and TRBJ2-5, with 10 bases that match TRBD2. Germline CDR1 is KGHSH and CDR2 is LQKENI. The V and J ends lost 3 bases and 5 bases, in that order; junction bases with no gene match: 15. CDR3 length: 18 residues. The CDR3 region has the DNA TGTGCCAGCTCACCCCCCCCCGCTAGCGGGAGATCGTTTGAGACCCAGTACTTC. It codes for CASSPPPASGRSFETQYF.

The count of this clone is one. The V gene is TRBV7-9, the J gene TRBJ2-4, with TRBD1 as a possible D gene (5 bases). Germline V gene lookup returns CDR1 SEHNR and CDR2 FQNEAQ (reference sequence). This CDR3 is 13 amino acids long. V was clipped by 3 bases and J by 10 bases, with 13 bases between them. The CDR3 region has the DNA TGTGCCAGCAGCTTTTATCCACAGGAGATTCAGTACTTC. Translation gives CASSFYPQEIQYF.

The chain is built from TRBV18 and TRBJ1-1; 10 bases map to TRBD1. V lost 6 bases, J lost 4 bases, and 5 bases stayed unmatched. The CDR3 extends over 14 amino acids. CDR1 is KGHSH and CDR2 is LQKENI in the germline V gene. The CDR3 spells CASSPRDRGTEAFF. The DNA of the CDR3 is TGTGCCAGCTCTCCGCGGGACAGGGGCACTGAAGCTTTCTTT. Looking up the rest from reference TRBV18 and TRBJ1-1 gives the full variable domain: NAGVMQNPRHLVRRRGQEARLRCSPMKGHSHVYWYRQLPEEGLKFMVYLQKENIIDESGMPKERFSAEFPKEGPSILRIQQVVRGDSAAYFCASSPRDRGTEAFFGQGTRLTVV.

The CDR3: CASSLEGNEQFF. The CDR3 DNA reads TGTGCCAGCAGCTTAGAGGGCAATGAGCAGTTCTTC. This chain links TRBV7-9 with TRBJ2-1; D not resolved. From germline, CDR1 is SEHNR and CDR2 FQNEAQ (reference sequence). The CDR3 is made up of 12 amino acids. V lost 1 base and J 6 bases, leaving 4 bases between the germline ends.

V is TRBV7-9 and J is TRBJ1-4; TRBD1 agrees at 7 bases. Germline values: CDR1 SEHNR, CDR2 FQNEAQ (reference sequence). J lost 5 bases, V lost 3 bases, and 3 bases had no gene match. The CDR3 sequence is 14 residues long. CDR3 sequence reads: CASSFSQGNEKLFF. The DNA for the CDR3 is TGTGCCAGCAGCTTTTCACAGGGGAATGAAAAACTGTTTTTT.

The chain recombines TRBV20-1 with TRBJ2-7; 10 bases agree with TRBD1. The V gene's germline CDR1 is DFQATT and CDR2 SNEGSKA (reference sequence). The CDR3 length is 17 residues. The ends lost 3 bases at V and 1 base at J; junction bases unmatched: 12. The CDR3 region is CSASAGTGAQFSYEQYF. The CDR3, as DNA: TGCAGTGCTAGTGCCGGGACAGGGGCTCAATTTTCCTACGAGCAGTACTTC.

V usage is TRBV28 and J usage is TRBJ2-4; tentative D call: TRBD2 (5 bases). Germline CDR1 is MDHEN and CDR2 is SYDVKM. V gave up 8 bases and J gave up 10 bases, with 15 bases separating them. This CDR3 comprises 12 residues. The chain's CDR3 is CASVDSLGIQYF. DNA of the CDR3: TGTGCCAGCGTGGACTCGTTAGGAATTCAGTACTTC. Full variable domain (outside the CDR3, taken from reference TRBV28 and TRBJ2-4): DVKVTQSSRYLVKRTGEKVFLECVQDMDHENMFWYRQDPGLGLRLIYFSYDVKMKEKGDIPEGYSVSREKKERFSLILESASTNQTSMYLCASVDSLGIQYFGAGTRLSVL.

DNA of the CDR3: TGTGCCAGCAGCCTAGCGGGAGTTGACGAGCAGTACTTC. Protein sequence: CASSLAGVDEQYF. The chain links TRBV11-2 to TRBJ2-7, with 10 bases fitting TRBD2. Per germline, CDR1 SGHAT and CDR2 FQNNGV. With V trimmed by 5 bases and J by 5 bases, 3 bases remained unmatched. The CDR3 is 13 residues long.

This clone was detected only a few times. This sequence joins TRBV24-1 and TRBJ2-7; TRBD1 agrees at 7 bases. The V segment lost 4 bases and the J segment 2 bases; nucleotides outside the gene matches: 7. Germline lookup yields CDR1 KGHDR and CDR2 SFDVKD. CDR3 length equals 15 residues. The CDR3 here is CATSEWTGGTYEQYF. DNA for the CDR3: TGTGCCACCAGTGAATGGACAGGAGGAACCTACGAGCAGTACTTC.